The text below deals with one T cell receptor (beta chain). Its antigen is as yet unknown. The germline gene is not matched at one end of the junction; a read error may be the cause. Co-extraction of both nucleic acids (RNA and DNA) used about 20-33 mg of unsorted bulk tissue. This CDR3 region has 17 residues. The germline gives CDR1 MNHNY, CDR2 SVGAGI (reference sequence). These data originate in a study of tumor-infiltrating lymphocytes in primary liver carcinoma. Study-level information: Tumor lesions were T1-T3 N0M0 and spanned roughly 4 to 10 cm. General study findings and limits: Pairs comparing tumor with adjacent tissue or blood overlapped less than pairs drawn from tumor regions. Significantly larger top-250-clone fractions were found in tumors than in blood (p = 0.039).

The template, roughly 0.45 ug total RNA, yielded TCR beta cDNA made with a constant-region primer. Each TCR beta library was derived from three nested multiplex PCR rounds that employed slightly modified ARM-PCR. A C-beta reverse primer and TRBV1-TRBV30 forward primers served in each of the first two PCR rounds, at ten to eleven cycles apiece. TCRdb itself ran the multiplex PCR reads through MiXCR, one entry per CDR3 protein. In the table there are more than 70,000 distinct CDR3 sequences, approximately 62% of which are singletons. The rearrangement links TRBV6-6 to TRBJ2-3; 8 bases align to TRBD2. The origin of this receptor is a man aged 35-49 years with primary liver carcinoma and hepatitis B virus infection. The sample comprised tumor-adjacent normal liver tissue. CDR3 amino acids: CAGRPPTGGRRTDTQYF. DNA for the CDR3: TGTGCCGGCAGACCCCCGACTGGCGGGAGGAGAACAGATACGCAGTATTTT.